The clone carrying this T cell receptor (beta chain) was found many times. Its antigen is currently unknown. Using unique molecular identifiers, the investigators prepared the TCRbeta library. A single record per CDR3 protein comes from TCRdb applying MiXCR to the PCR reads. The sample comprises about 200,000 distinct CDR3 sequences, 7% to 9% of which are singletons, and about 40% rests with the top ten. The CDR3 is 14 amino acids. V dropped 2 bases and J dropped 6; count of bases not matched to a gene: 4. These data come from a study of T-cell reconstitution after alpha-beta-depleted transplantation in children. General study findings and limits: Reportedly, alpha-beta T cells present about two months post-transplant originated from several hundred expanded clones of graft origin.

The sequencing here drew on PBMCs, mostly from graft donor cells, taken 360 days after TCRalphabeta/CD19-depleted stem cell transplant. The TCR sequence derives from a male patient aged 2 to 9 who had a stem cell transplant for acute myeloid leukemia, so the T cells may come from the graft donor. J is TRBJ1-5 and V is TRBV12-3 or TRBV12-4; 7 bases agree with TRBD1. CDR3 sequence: CASSLTGAVQPQHF. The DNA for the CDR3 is TGTGCCAGCAGTTTAACAGGGGCTGTTCAGCCCCAGCATTTT.